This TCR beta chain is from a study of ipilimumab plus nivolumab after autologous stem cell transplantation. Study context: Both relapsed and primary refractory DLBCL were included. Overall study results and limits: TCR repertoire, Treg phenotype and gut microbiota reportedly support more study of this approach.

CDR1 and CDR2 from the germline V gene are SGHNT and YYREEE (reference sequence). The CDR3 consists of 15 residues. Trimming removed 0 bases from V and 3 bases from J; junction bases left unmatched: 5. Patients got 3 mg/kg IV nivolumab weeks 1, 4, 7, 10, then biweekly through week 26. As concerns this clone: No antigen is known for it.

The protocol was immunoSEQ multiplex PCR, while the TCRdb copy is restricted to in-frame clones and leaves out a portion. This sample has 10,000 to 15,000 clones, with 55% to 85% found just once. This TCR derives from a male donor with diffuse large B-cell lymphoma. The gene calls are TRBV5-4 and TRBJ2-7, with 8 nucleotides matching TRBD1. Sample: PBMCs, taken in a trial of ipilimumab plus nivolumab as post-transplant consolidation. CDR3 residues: CASSLAPDRDYEQYF. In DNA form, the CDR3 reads TGTGCCAGCAGCTTGGCCCCGGACAGGGACTACGAGCAGTACTTC.